The clone carrying this TCR beta chain was counted at least ten times. Researchers prepared the TCRbeta library using unique molecular identifiers, the study reports. TCRdb reprocessed the PCR reads via MiXCR and lists one record per CDR3 protein. The table lists some 550,000 distinct CDR3 sequences, about 23% of them singletons. The data belong to a study of T-cell reconstitution after alpha-beta-depleted transplantation in children. This CDR3 spans 15 amino acids. V was shortened by 0 bases and J by 6 bases, with 12 bases between the two germline ends. CDR1 is MNHEY, CDR2 SVGAGI, per germline. The V and J genes are TRBV6-5 and TRBJ2-1; D may match TRBD1 or TRBD2 (6 bases each). The sample here was PBMCs, mostly from graft donor cells, taken 360 days after TCRalphabeta/CD19-depleted stem cell transplant. This TCR was recovered from a boy in the first two years of life who had a stem cell transplant for acute myeloid leukemia, so the T cells may come from the graft donor. The CDR3 loop is CASSYSRGPFNEQFF. The CDR3 region has the DNA TGTGCCAGCAGTTACTCCCGGGGGCCATTCAATGAGCAGTTCTTC.